A single sample is the source of the 16 T cell receptor beta chains below, sequenced in a study of blood T cell repertoires in COVID-19. Measured with immunoSEQ multiplex PCR; TCRdb has only the in-frame clones, and not every one. The sample carries some 350,000 clones, 80% to 90% recorded once. Input material: peripheral blood. These receptor sequences come from a woman between 25 and 40 years old with COVID-19, enrolled during active disease.

The CDR3 DNA follows: TGTGCCAGCAGCCAAGCGGCCGGGGAAGGAAACACCATATATTTT. Amino acids: CASSQAAGEGNTIYF. The V and J genes are TRBV3-1 (or the pseudogene TRBV3-2) and TRBJ1-3; no clear D gene. Trimming removed 1 base from V and 4 bases from J, with 11 bases in between. CDR1 is LGHDT, CDR2 YNNKEL, per germline (reference sequence). This CDR3 has 15 residues.

The V call is TRBV6-2 or TRBV6-3, the J call TRBJ2-3; 11 bases line up with TRBD2. With V trimmed by 4 bases and J by 2 bases, 11 bases remained unmatched. Germline CDR1 and CDR2: MNHEY and SVGEGT. The CDR3 covers 18 residues. The CDR3 loop reads CASSLPSGTSGLTDTQYF. CDR3 sequence (DNA): TGTGCCAGCAGTTTACCATCCGGGACTAGCGGACTCACAGATACGCAGTATTTT.

This chain connects TRBV2 to TRBJ1-2, with D perhaps TRBD1 (5 bases). This CDR3 has 14 amino acids. Trimming cost V 4 bases and J 4 bases, with 13 bases left between them. The germline V gene encodes CDR1 SNHLY and CDR2 FYNNEI. The chain's CDR3 is CASSAGQGSYGYTF. The CDR3 region has the DNA TGTGCCAGCAGTGCAGGGCAGGGATCCTATGGCTACACCTTC. Together with reference TRBV2 and TRBJ1-2, the CDR3 gives the full variable domain: EPEVTQTPSHQVTQMGQEVILRCVPISNHLYFYWYRQILGQKVEFLVSFYNNEISEKSEIFDDQFSVERPDGSNFTLKIRSTKLEDSAMYFCASSAGQGSYGYTFGSGTRLTVV.

The chain recombines TRBV11-3 with TRBJ2-1; TRBD2 matches at 7 bases. The CDR3 is 17 residues long. Per germline, CDR1 SGHNT and CDR2 YENEEA. Trimming removed 5 bases from V and 6 bases from J; junction bases left unmatched: 16. The CDR3 region is CASSPSGALADFNEQFF. The CDR3 nucleotides read TGTGCCAGCAGCCCAAGCGGTGCGCTAGCGGACTTCAATGAGCAGTTCTTC.

This clone was counted a single time. Other DNA sequences in this specimen translate into the identical CDR3. The V gene is TRBV5-1, the J gene TRBJ1-4; TRBD1 might be the D (6 bases). This CDR3 has 14 amino acids. The V gene's germline CDR1 is SGHRS and CDR2 YFSETQ. With 0 bases removed from V and 8 bases from J, the gap between germline ends came to 11 bases. CDR3 amino acids: CASSLDRVGEKLFF. For the CDR3, the DNA is TGCGCCAGCAGCTTGGACAGGGTTGGAGAAAAACTGTTTTTT.

This clone was counted between two and nine times. CDR3 amino acids: CASSSTESPYGYTF. The CDR3 coding sequence is TGTGCCAGCAGCTCGACTGAATCTCCCTATGGCTACACCTTC. The V gene is TRBV7-9, the J gene TRBJ1-2, with D unclear. V was pared by 4 bases and J by 4 bases, with 13 bases between. Germline V gives CDR1 SEHNR, CDR2 FQNEAQ (reference sequence). The CDR3 runs 14 residues.

Points on this clone: Because the CDR3's place on the DNA is in doubt, the DNA is left out and the CDR3 is given as listed by TCRdb. The chain combines TRBV21-1 with TRBJ1-3; TRBD1, as called in the table, went unchecked against the DNA. TRBV21-1 is a listed pseudogene. The CDR3 spans 19 residues, counting both ends. CDR3 protein: CASSKVGRGTGGSGNTIYF.

The chain has TRBV29-1 and TRBJ1-2, with D unclear. Germline assignment: CDR1 SQVTM and CDR2 ANQGSEA. The ends were cut back, 6 bases at V and 8 bases at J, with 22 bases in the middle. The CDR3 sequence is 14 residues long. The CDR3 region has the DNA TGCAGCGTCTCGACGGATAGCCCTATGTCGGGCTACACCTTC. This translates into CSVSTDSPMSGYTF.

The CDR3 sequence is CASSYGRLTEAFF. CDR3 coding DNA: TGTGCCAGCAGTTACGGCAGGCTCACTGAAGCTTTCTTT. The J gene is TRBJ1-1, the V gene TRBV6-6; D is uncertain. Looked up from germline, CDR1 is MNHNY and CDR2 is SVGAGI (reference sequence). The CDR3 consists of 13 residues. V was cut by 2 bases and J by 4 bases, with 8 bases left in between.

This clone turned up a few times. The chain employs TRBV29-1 and TRBJ2-1; no firm D call. V lost 3 bases, J lost 7 bases, and 13 bases lay in between. CDR3 length: 13 residues. Germline values: CDR1 SQVTM, CDR2 ANQGSEA. CDR3 sequence reads: CSVDSQVQNEQFF. CDR3 in DNA: TGCAGCGTTGATTCGCAGGTACAAAATGAGCAGTTCTTC.

The chain is built from TRBV7-2 and TRBJ2-7; weak D call: TRBD1 (5 bases). Germline V gene data show CDR1 as SGHTA and CDR2 as FQGNSA. The CDR3 runs 14 residues. Trimming cost V 4 bases and J 7 bases, with 17 bases left between them. The CDR3 DNA reads TGTGCCAGCAGCTCGACAGTCGCCGGGCGGGAGCAGTACTTC. Translation gives CASSSTVAGREQYF.

The V call is TRBV6-5, the J call TRBJ2-7; perhaps TRBD1 as D (6 bases). V was shortened by 5 bases and J by 1 base, with 15 bases between the two germline ends. The CDR3 length is 15 residues. Germline values: CDR1 MNHEY, CDR2 SVGAGI. CDR3 region: CASSRTGLSSYEQYF. The CDR3 nucleotides are TGTGCCAGCAGTCGCACAGGGCTATCATCCTACGAGCAGTACTTC.

This clone occurred once. J is TRBJ2-5 and V is TRBV5-4; 7 positions agree with TRBD2. CDR1 and CDR2 from the germline V gene are SGHNT and YYREEE (reference sequence). The V segment lost 4 bases and the J segment 1 base; nucleotides outside the gene matches: 10. The CDR3 covers 16 residues. As DNA, the CDR3 is TGTGCCAGCAGCCCCCGGGACTACGTCTCCCAAGAGACCCAGTACTTC. Its protein product is CASSPRDYVSQETQYF.

CDR3 region: CASVSSGYNEQFF. The CDR3 DNA reads as TGTGCCAGCGTCTCAAGCGGTTACAATGAGCAGTTCTTC. The gene calls are TRBV12-3 or TRBV12-4 and TRBJ2-1, with D possibly TRBD2 on 5 matching bases. The CDR3 sequence is 13 residues long. The V and J ends lost 8 bases and 4 bases respectively, with 12 bases between them.

V gene TRBV4-1 combines with J gene TRBJ2-7; TRBD1 agrees at 8 bases. The V gene end was trimmed by 0 bases and the J gene end by 6 bases; junction bases not matched to a gene: 10. Per germline, CDR1 MGHRA and CDR2 YSYEKL. CDR3 length: 16 amino acids. The CDR3 sequence: CASSQDRARGQVEQYF. The CDR3 DNA reads as TGCGCCAGCAGCCAAGATCGAGCCAGGGGGCAAGTCGAGCAGTACTTC.

With regard to this clone: One end of the junction is discordant with germline, which a read error may explain. V gene TRBV7-7 combines with J gene TRBJ2-1, with TRBD1 identical over 11 bases. The V gene's germline CDR1 is SSHAT and CDR2 FNYEAQ (reference sequence). The CDR3 runs 13 residues. The DNA for the CDR3 is TGTGCTAGCAGCTCGGGACAGGGGGATGAGCAGTTCTTC. This sequence encodes CASSSGQGDEQFF.